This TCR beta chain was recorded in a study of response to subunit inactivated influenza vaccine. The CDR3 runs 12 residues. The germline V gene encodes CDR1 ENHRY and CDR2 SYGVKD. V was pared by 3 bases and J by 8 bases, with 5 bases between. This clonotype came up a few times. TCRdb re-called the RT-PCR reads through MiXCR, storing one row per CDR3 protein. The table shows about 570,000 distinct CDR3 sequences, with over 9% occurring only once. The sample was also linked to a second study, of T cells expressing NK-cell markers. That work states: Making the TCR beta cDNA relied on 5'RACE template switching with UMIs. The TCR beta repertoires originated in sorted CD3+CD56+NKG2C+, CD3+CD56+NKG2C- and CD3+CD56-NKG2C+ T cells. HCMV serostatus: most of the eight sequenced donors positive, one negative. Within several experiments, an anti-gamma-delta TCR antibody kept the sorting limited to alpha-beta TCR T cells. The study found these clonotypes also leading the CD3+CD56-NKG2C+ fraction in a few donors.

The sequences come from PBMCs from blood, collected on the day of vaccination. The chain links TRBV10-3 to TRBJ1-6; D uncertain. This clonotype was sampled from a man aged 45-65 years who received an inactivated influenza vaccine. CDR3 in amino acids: CAISERDSPLHF. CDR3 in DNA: TGTGCCATCAGTGAACGGGATTCACCCCTCCACTTT.